The 23 T cell receptor beta chains given below trace back to one sample, sequenced in a study of T cell repertoires in cytomegalovirus infection. No antigen has been assigned to these receptors. TCRdb fed the reads into MiXCR, producing one record per CDR3 protein. The table shows tens of thousands of distinct CDR3 sequences, with roughly a quarter occurring only once. Sequencing was performed on CD8+ T cells from cultured PBMCs, taken from culture after CMV antigen stimulation. Source of these receptors: a human donor in good health (CMV status not recorded). Some clones in this sample may be carry-over from other donors' samples.

This clonotype was seen only a few times. The genes are TRBV7-6 and TRBJ2-1; the D is unclear. The CDR3 length is 12 residues. The V end lost 1 base, the J end lost 6 bases, and 4 bases lay between the germline ends. CDR1 and CDR2 (germline): SGHVS, FNYEAQ. This chain's CDR3 is CASSLVSNEQFF. In nucleotides, the CDR3 is TGTGCCAGCAGCTTAGTGTCCAATGAGCAGTTCTTC.

This clonotype showed up just a few times. The chain recombines TRBV9 with TRBJ2-1, with 12 bases matching TRBD2. This CDR3 is built from 16 residues. The germline V gene has CDR1 SGDLS and CDR2 YYNGEE. V was pared by 4 bases and J by 4 bases, with 6 bases of the junction left unmatched. Here the CDR3 reads CASSPFGTSGYNEQFF. Here the CDR3 DNA reads TGTGCCAGCAGCCCGTTCGGGACTAGCGGGTACAATGAGCAGTTCTTC.

The rearrangement links TRBV27 to TRBJ1-2; 10 bases fit TRBD1. Per germline, CDR1 MNHEY and CDR2 SMNVEV (reference sequence). With 5 bases clipped from V and 1 base from J, the junction kept 4 bases outside the gene matches. The CDR3 covers 15 residues. The CDR3 loop is CASSTWDRGNYGYTF. CDR3 in DNA: TGTGCCAGCAGTACTTGGGACAGGGGTAACTATGGCTACACCTTC.

The chain joins TRBV12-3 or TRBV12-4 to TRBJ2-5, with unresolved D. CDR3 length: 12 amino acids. Trimming shortened V by 7 bases and J by 5 bases, and 11 bases separated the two germline ends. The CDR3 bases are TGTGCCAGCACCTCTTCGTCCGAGACCCAGTACTTC. It codes for CASTSSSETQYF.

The table lists this clonotype with many counts. The chain is built from TRBV7-3 and TRBJ2-7; 8 bases are a match to TRBD1. The germline gives CDR1 SGHTA, CDR2 FQGTGA. This CDR3 is built from 20 residues. CDR3 residues: CASSLKGVADRDADDAASGV. In DNA form, the CDR3 reads TGTGCCAGCAGCTTAAAGGGAGTAGCGGACAGGGACGCCGATGACGCAGCTTCGGGGGTC.

In this sample, this clonotype turned up a few times. This CDR3 reads CAWSGGNEQFF. The CDR3 coding sequence is TGTGCCTGGAGTGGAGGTAATGAGCAGTTCTTC. The J gene is TRBJ2-1, the V gene TRBV30, with D unresolved. V was cut by 1 base and J by 7 bases, with 5 bases left in between. CDR1 is GTSNPN and CDR2 is SVGIG in the germline V gene (reference sequence). The CDR3 is 11 amino acids.

The genes are TRBV28 and TRBJ2-7, with 9 bases lining up with TRBD1. V was clipped by 5 bases and J by 3 bases; unmatched bases: 8. In germline, CDR1 is MDHEN, CDR2 SYDVKM. CDR3 length: 15 amino acids. CDR3 region: CASSRVGTGLYEQYF. The CDR3 coding sequence is TGTGCCAGCAGTCGCGTCGGGACAGGGCTCTACGAGCAGTACTTC.

This clonotype was seen a few times. V and J are TRBV4-1 and TRBJ1-1, with unresolved D. V dropped 0 bases and J dropped 3 bases, with 8 bases sitting between them. This CDR3 region has 14 residues. Germline CDR1 is MGHRA and CDR2 is YSYEKL. The CDR3 DNA reads TGCGCCAGCAGCCAAGAAGTGTCATACACTGAAGCTTTCTTT. It translates to CASSQEVSYTEAFF.

The chain uses TRBV30 and TRBJ1-1, with TRBD1 as a possible D gene (5 bases). The V end was cut by 1 base, the J end by 4 bases, with 16 bases between. The CDR3 covers 15 residues. CDR1 is GTSNPN and CDR2 is SVGIG in the germline V gene (reference sequence). CDR3 DNA sequence: TGTGCCTGGAGTGCCAGCCCGTCGGGGGGCACTGAAGCTTTCTTT. Translating it yields CAWSASPSGGTEAFF.

In this sample, this clonotype turned up many times. The genes are TRBV12-3 or TRBV12-4 and TRBJ2-5; the D is unclear. Between the trimmed V and J ends, which lost 3 bases and 5 bases, there was a span of 4 bases. The CDR3 has 11 residues. The DNA for the CDR3 is TGTGCCAGCAGTTTTATGGAGACCCAGTACTTC. Protein sequence: CASSFMETQYF.

This clonotype was observed a few times. The rearrangement links TRBV19 to TRBJ2-7, with D perhaps matching TRBD1 or TRBD2 (5 bases each). This CDR3 comprises 14 residues. Germline V lookup: CDR1 LNHDA, CDR2 SQIVND (reference sequence). Between the trimmed V and J ends, which lost 9 bases and 7 bases, there was a span of 22 bases. The CDR3, as DNA: TGTGCCAGCAGCCCCGGGACGGGATCCCTGGAGCAGTACTTC. This sequence encodes CASSPGTGSLEQYF.

The V gene is TRBV11-2, the J gene TRBJ2-5; TRBD2 matches at 9 bases. Germline-derived CDR1 and CDR2 are SGHAT and FQNNGV. The CDR3 spans 16 residues. The trim removed 2 bases at V and 2 bases at J, leaving 6 bases unmatched. CDR3 protein: CASSLNSGSGQETQYF. Written as DNA, the CDR3 is TGTGCCAGCAGCTTAAATAGCGGGAGTGGGCAAGAGACCCAGTACTTC.

In its sample, this clonotype was seen many times. The V and J genes are TRBV7-9 and TRBJ1-2; 9 bases agree with TRBD1. V lost 5 bases to trimming and J lost 7 bases; unmatched junction nucleotides: 8. Germline V CDR1 and CDR2: SEHNR, FQNEAQ (reference sequence). The CDR3 spans 14 residues. The CDR3 sequence: CASSPGTGLVGYTF. The CDR3 DNA follows: TGTGCCAGCAGCCCCGGGACAGGGCTTGTTGGCTACACCTTC.

V gene TRBV6-6 combines with J gene TRBJ2-2, with D perhaps TRBD1 (5 bases). V was pared by 5 bases and J by 1 base, with 11 bases between. The germline V gene has CDR1 MNHNY and CDR2 SVGAGI (reference sequence). The CDR3 has 15 residues. The CDR3 reads CASSATARNTGELFF. CDR3 DNA: TGTGCCAGCAGTGCGACAGCGAGGAACACCGGGGAGCTGTTTTTT.

This clonotype was picked up many times. The chain uses TRBV7-2 and TRBJ2-3; TRBD1 is a possible D gene (5 bases). This CDR3 region has 15 residues. V was clipped by 6 bases and J by 2 bases, with 15 bases between them. Germline assignment: CDR1 SGHTA and CDR2 FQGNSA. The CDR3 region is CASSTSGQITDTQYF. In DNA, the CDR3 is TGTGCCAGCAGTACCTCTGGACAAATCACAGATACGCAGTATTTT.

The chain recombines TRBV4-3 with TRBJ2-1; TRBD2 agrees at 7 bases. The CDR3 runs to 17 residues. V dropped 8 bases and J dropped 5; count of bases not matched to a gene: 18. CDR1 is LGHNA, CDR2 YSLEER, per germline. The CDR3 here is CASSTSLAGVEDNEQFF. CDR3 in DNA: TGCGCCAGCTCGACCAGTCTGGCGGGAGTGGAGGACAATGAGCAGTTCTTC.

This clonotype has more than one count but fewer than ten. The chain has TRBV6-2 or TRBV6-3 and TRBJ2-2; D may be TRBD1 (6 bases). Germline values: CDR1 MNHEY, CDR2 SVGEGT. V gave up 10 bases and J gave up 6 bases, with 15 bases separating them. The CDR3 extends over 13 amino acids. This chain's CDR3 is CATRDKRAGELFF. CDR3 sequence (DNA): TGTGCCACTCGGGACAAACGGGCCGGGGAGCTGTTTTTT.

This clonotype appeared a few times. The rearrangement uses TRBV28 and TRBJ2-1, with 11 nucleotides matching TRBD2. V trimming: 10 bases; J trimming: 7 bases; junction bases outside the gene matches: 12. The CDR3 contains 15 residues. Per germline, CDR1 MDHEN and CDR2 SYDVKM. CDR3 nucleotide sequence: TGTGCCACTCTAGGGGTTAGCGGGGGGGAGAATGAGCAGTTCTTC. It yields the protein CATLGVSGGENEQFF. Supplemented by reference TRBV28 and TRBJ2-1, the full variable domain reads DVKVTQSSRYLVKRTGEKVFLECVQDMDHENMFWYRQDPGLGLRLIYFSYDVKMKEKGDIPEGYSVSREKKERFSLILESASTNQTSMYLCATLGVSGGENEQFFGPGTRLTVL.

V gene TRBV27 combines with J gene TRBJ1-2; weak D call: TRBD1 (5 bases). Trimming took off 6 bases at V and 4 bases at J, with 12 bases between the two ends. The CDR3 totals 13 residues. Germline V gives CDR1 MNHEY, CDR2 SMNVEV (reference sequence). The CDR3 DNA reads as TGTGCCAGCAGCCTCAATGGGGCCTATGGCTACACCTTC. This translates into CASSLNGAYGYTF.

This clonotype was observed a few times. This rearrangement joins TRBV6-2 or TRBV6-3 to TRBJ2-2, with a weak D call TRBD2 (5 bases). The CDR3 covers 15 residues. Trimming stripped 5 bases from V and 1 base from J, with 11 bases between. Per the germline V gene, CDR1 is MNHEY and CDR2 is SVGEGT. The DNA for the CDR3 is TGTGCCAGCAGTAGGGCTAGCTTGAACACCGGGGAGCTGTTTTTT. Protein product: CASSRASLNTGELFF.

The J gene is TRBJ2-7, the V gene TRBV10-3; the D gene is possibly TRBD2 (5 bases). This CDR3 is built from 16 residues. Per germline, CDR1 ENHRY and CDR2 SYGVKD. Trimming left V 0 bases short and J 5 bases short, with 17 bases between. CDR3 bases: TGTGCCATCAGTGAGTCTACCGGGCTAGCCTCTAACGAGCAGTACTTC. It is translated as CAISESTGLASNEQYF.

This clonotype has just a few counts. The V and J genes are TRBV6-4 and TRBJ1-1; D gene unclear. The CDR3 spans 14 residues. Germline V gene data show CDR1 as MRHNA and CDR2 as SNTAGT. The germline V and J ends were trimmed by 3 bases and 11 bases, with 19 bases remaining between them. CDR3 in amino acids: CASSESPGGYYAFF. CDR3 sequence (DNA): TGTGCCAGCAGTGAAAGCCCGGGCGGATACTACGCTTTCTTT.

The V and J genes are TRBV12-3 or TRBV12-4 and TRBJ2-5, with 9 bases lining up with TRBD1. The CDR3 contains 16 residues. V lost 6 bases and J lost 2; bases outside the gene matches: 10. CDR3 DNA: TGTGCCAGCAGATATACAGGGGGCGCGGGGCAAGAGACCCAGTACTTC. Translation: CASRYTGGAGQETQYF.